The clone carrying this T cell receptor beta chain appeared once. TCRdb's table, derived via immunoSEQ multiplex PCR, lists solely in-frame clones and lacks some. The sample includes around 78,000 clones, approximately 87% seen only once; the top ten take 2.8%. The CDR3 consists of 14 residues. CDR1 is SQVTM, CDR2 ANQGSEA, per germline. Losses at the gene ends were 6 bases for V and 1 base for J; bases not matched to a gene: 6. The data are from a study of T cell clones after liver transplantation. Looking at the study overall: As an antigen-independent comparator, third-party-reactive TCRbeta sequences came from pre-transplant mixed lymphocyte reactions.

V and J are TRBV29-1 and TRBJ2-5; the match to TRBD2 covers 9 bases. This TCR was sampled from a human patient who received a liver transplant. Some T cells here may be from the graft donor. This material consisted of CD4+ T cells from blood, taken at the 22-month timepoint. CDR3: CSVRLAESQETQYF. The DNA of the CDR3 is TGCAGCGTGAGACTAGCGGAAAGCCAAGAGACCCAGTACTTC.